The source of this T cell receptor beta chain is a study of brain T cells in children with intractable seizures. The assay was immunoSEQ multiplex PCR, and TCRdb's table has in-frame clones only and misses some. Altogether just under 65,000 clones are present, around 96% being singletons, with the ten largest covering over 0.35%. The CDR3 totals 18 residues. V shed 1 base and J shed 0 bases, with 18 bases lying between them. CDR1 and CDR2 from the germline V gene are SGHAT and FQNNGV. Sequencing used peripheral blood, obtained at surgery. The sequence came from a boy under two years old with focal cortical dysplasia and intractable seizures. The chain links TRBV11-2 to TRBJ1-2; no clear D. CDR3 loop: CASSLGSRPGSSNYGYTF. CDR3 DNA sequence: TGTGCCAGCAGCTTAGGTAGTCGCCCGGGCTCCTCTAACTATGGCTACACCTTC.